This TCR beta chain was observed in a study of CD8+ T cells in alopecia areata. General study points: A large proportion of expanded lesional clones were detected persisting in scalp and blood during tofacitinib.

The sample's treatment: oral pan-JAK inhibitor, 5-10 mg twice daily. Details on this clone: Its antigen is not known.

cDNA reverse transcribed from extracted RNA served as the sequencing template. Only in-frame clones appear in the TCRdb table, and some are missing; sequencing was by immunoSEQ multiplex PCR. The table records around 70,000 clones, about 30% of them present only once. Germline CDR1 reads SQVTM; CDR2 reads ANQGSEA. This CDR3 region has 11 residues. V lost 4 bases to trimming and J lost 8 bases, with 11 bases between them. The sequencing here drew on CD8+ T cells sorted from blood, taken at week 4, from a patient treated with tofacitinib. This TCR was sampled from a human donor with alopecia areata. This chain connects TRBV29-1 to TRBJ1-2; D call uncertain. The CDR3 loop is CSVASLAGYTF. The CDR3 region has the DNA TGCAGCGTTGCCTCCCTAGCCGGCTACACCTTC.